This T cell receptor beta chain is drawn from a study of blood T cells in healthy people across ages. On the study more broadly: Per two T cells, template switching captured roughly one barcoded beta molecule.

Primers used in a second PCR of about 6 to 11 cycles were a sample-barcoded 5' primer and a J-beta primer mix. The template-switch adaptor was a 5' adaptor with 12 random nucleotides. It tagged each cDNA molecule. TCRdb reanalysed the 5' RACE reads using MiXCR and keeps one entry per CDR3 protein. The table includes about 600,000 distinct CDR3 sequences, more than 45% detected once. Material: blood. The sequence came from an elderly man in good health.

The chain's CDR3 is CASSPFDPGGVGQPQHF. DNA of the CDR3: TGTGCCAGCAGCCCCTTCGACCCAGGGGGAGTAGGTCAGCCCCAGCATTTT. The chain carries TRBV7-2 and TRBJ1-5; 7 bases map to TRBD1. The CDR3 is made up of 17 amino acids. CDR1 SGHTA and CDR2 FQGNSA come from the germline V gene. V lost 5 bases, J lost 6 bases, and 16 bases stayed unmatched.